One and the same sample provided the 25 T cell receptor beta chains below, sequenced in a study of CD8 T cell repertoires and HIV-1 epitope variants. The antigens of these receptors remain unknown. Profiling relied on immunoSEQ multiplex PCR, and the TCRdb table lists in-frame clones only, not all of them. This table holds about 4,800 clones, approximately 71% found once. The sequenced sample consisted of cultured CD8+ T cells derived from PBMCs. These TCRs come from a male donor with HIV.

The chain carries TRBV9 and TRBJ1-3; D gene unclear. V gave up 3 bases and J gave up 4 bases, with 11 bases separating them. The CDR3 is 14 residues long. Germline lookup yields CDR1 SGDLS and CDR2 YYNGEE. CDR3 nucleotide sequence: TGTGCCAGCAGCGGCGGGGTACGCGGAAACACCATATATTTT. Amino acids: CASSGGVRGNTIYF.

This chain joins TRBV7-8 and TRBJ2-3; 9 nucleotides match TRBD2. Losses at the gene ends were 7 bases for V and 3 bases for J; bases not matched to a gene: 14. CDR3 length: 17 amino acids. The germline CDR1 and CDR2 sequences are SGHVS and FQNEAQ. CDR3: CASNVEPGTSRTDTQYF. CDR3 bases: TGTGCCAGCAACGTGGAGCCGGGGACTAGCAGGACAGATACGCAGTATTTT.

The genes are TRBV27 and TRBJ2-1; 11 bases are shared with TRBD2. V was clipped by 5 bases and J by 1 base; unmatched bases: 1. The V gene's germline CDR1 is MNHEY and CDR2 SMNVEV (reference sequence). The CDR3 is 15 amino acids. The CDR3 DNA reads TGTGCCAGCAGTCTAGCGGGGGGATCCTACAATGAGCAGTTCTTC. It encodes CASSLAGGSYNEQFF.

This chain uses TRBV11-3 with TRBJ2-3; a weak D match, TRBD2 (5 bases). The CDR3 is made up of 15 amino acids. The V end was cut by 5 bases, the J end by 5 bases, with 17 bases between. Germline-derived CDR1 and CDR2 are SGHNT and YENEEA. Written as DNA, the CDR3 is TGTGCCAGCAGCCGAAGAGAGGGAGTGGGAGATACGCAGTATTTT. Protein product: CASSRREGVGDTQYF.

A single count supports this clone. Additional DNA sequences in this sample encode the identical CDR3. The CDR3 sequence is CASSFPREGTEAFF. In DNA, the CDR3 is TGTGCCAGCAGCTTCCCCAGGGAGGGGACTGAAGCTTTCTTT. The V gene is TRBV7-9, the J gene TRBJ1-1, with TRBD1 as a possible D gene (5 bases). Germline V lookup: CDR1 SEHNR, CDR2 FQNEAQ (reference sequence). The CDR3 loop spans 14 amino acids. V lost 3 bases to trimming and J lost 5 bases, with 13 bases between them.

The chain links TRBV19 to TRBJ2-1, with 8 bases that match TRBD1. Trimming at V came to 6 bases and at J to 4 bases, leaving 8 bases not matched to a gene. This CDR3 spans 15 amino acids. The germline V gene has CDR1 LNHDA and CDR2 SQIVND (reference sequence). For the CDR3, the DNA is TGTGCCAGTAGCATCGGGACAGGTCCTTACAATGAGCAGTTCTTC. It encodes CASSIGTGPYNEQFF.

In DNA, the CDR3 is TGTGCCAGCAGTGAGCGACAGGGGATAGTATCCTACAATGAGCAGTTCTTC. Residues: CASSERQGIVSYNEQFF. V usage is TRBV28 and J usage is TRBJ2-1; 8 bases are a match to TRBD1. Trimming removed 5 bases from V and 1 base from J; junction bases left unmatched: 10. Germline V gives CDR1 MDHEN, CDR2 SYDVKM. The CDR3 has 17 residues.

In regard to this clone: The same CDR3 also results from other DNA sequences found in this sample. The gene calls are TRBV6-5 and TRBJ2-7; possible D gene TRBD2, 6 bases. This CDR3 contains 12 residues. V shed 2 bases and J shed 6 bases, with 8 bases lying between them. Germline V gene data show CDR1 as MNHEY and CDR2 as SVGAGI. CDR3 sequence reads: CASSYGGGEQYF. The CDR3 nucleotides are TGTGCCAGCAGTTACGGGGGAGGCGAGCAGTACTTC.

V usage is TRBV7-9 and J usage is TRBJ2-7, with 8 bases identical to TRBD2. V shed 5 bases, J shed 3 bases, and the junction held 12 bases outside the gene matches. The CDR3 covers 16 residues. Germline V gene data show CDR1 as SEHNR and CDR2 as FQNEAQ (reference sequence). The CDR3 protein is CASSEEVAGTNYEQYF. The CDR3 coding sequence is TGTGCCAGCAGCGAAGAGGTAGCGGGGACTAACTACGAGCAGTACTTC.

The J gene is TRBJ1-6, the V gene TRBV7-6, with a possible D match to TRBD1 (5 bases). CDR1 is SGHVS, CDR2 FNYEAQ, per germline. The CDR3 loop spans 15 amino acids. V was cut by 4 bases and J by 7 bases, with 14 bases left in between. CDR3 DNA sequence: TGTGCCAGCAGCTACGCCCTGGGGGTAAATTCACCCCTCCACTTT. It encodes CASSYALGVNSPLHF.

V gene TRBV4-2 combines with J gene TRBJ2-1; 12 bases map to TRBD2. Germline trimming cut 5 bases from V and 5 bases from J; bases unmatched to any gene: 7. Germline values: CDR1 LGHNA, CDR2 YNFKEQ. This CDR3 is 16 amino acids long. The CDR3 loop is CASSSLTSGGHNEQFF. The CDR3 DNA reads TGTGCCAGCAGCTCTCTGACTAGCGGGGGTCACAATGAGCAGTTCTTC.

The V call is TRBV6-5, the J call TRBJ2-1; a possible D gene is TRBD1 (6 bases). Trimming shortened V by 0 bases and J by 7 bases, and 16 bases separated the two germline ends. The CDR3 has 16 residues. Germline V gene lookup returns CDR1 MNHEY and CDR2 SVGAGI. CDR3 bases: TGTGCCAGCAGTTACTCGGGCAGGGGAAGGCGAAATGAGCAGTTCTTC. It translates to CASSYSGRGRRNEQFF.

J is TRBJ1-3 and V is TRBV18; D is unclear. The V gene lost 2 bases and the J gene lost 0 bases, with 8 bases spanning the gap. Looked up from germline, CDR1 is KGHSH and CDR2 is LQKENI. CDR3 size: 15 residues. CDR3 nucleotides: TGTGCCAGCTCACCAGAAACAGTCTCTGGAAACACCATATATTTT. It codes for CASSPETVSGNTIYF.

The chain recombines TRBV11-3 with TRBJ2-2; unclear D gene. From germline, CDR1 is SGHNT and CDR2 YENEEA. Trimming removed 3 bases at V and 5 bases at J, with 7 bases between. The CDR3 is 13 residues long. The DNA for the CDR3 is TGTGCCAGCAGCTTTAGAAGGACCGGGGAGCTGTTTTTT. Residues: CASSFRRTGELFF.

The chain combines TRBV27 with TRBJ1-1; no clear D gene. Trimming cost V 0 bases and J 4 bases, with 6 bases left between them. This CDR3 region has 13 residues. Germline V gene sequence: CDR1 MNHEY, CDR2 SMNVEV (reference sequence). The CDR3 bases are TGTGCCAGCAGTTTATCAGTCCGCACTGAAGCTTTCTTT. Protein: CASSLSVRTEAFF.

CDR3 protein: CASSLDGASEQFF. The CDR3 region has the DNA TGTGCCAGCAGCTTAGACGGTGCCAGTGAGCAGTTCTTC. This chain uses TRBV7-3 with TRBJ2-1; D is unclear. V was pared by 2 bases and J by 9 bases, with 11 bases between. The CDR3 runs 13 residues. Germline CDR1 reads SGHTA; CDR2 reads FQGTGA.

The chain uses TRBV9 and TRBJ1-1, with D possibly being TRBD1 (6 bases). The germline V gene encodes CDR1 SGDLS and CDR2 YYNGEE. CDR3 length: 14 residues. V gave up 6 bases and J gave up 1 base, with 13 bases separating them. The CDR3 sequence is CASTQGGPNTEAFF. The CDR3 region has the DNA TGTGCCAGCACCCAAGGGGGTCCGAACACTGAAGCTTTCTTT. Combining the CDR3 with reference TRBV9 and TRBJ1-1 gives the whole variable domain DSGVTQTPKHLITATGQRVTLRCSPRSGDLSVYWYQQSLDQGLQFLIQYYNGEERAKGNILERFSAQQFPDLHSELNLSSLELGDSALYFCASTQGGPNTEAFFGQGTRLTVV.

The chain is built from TRBV11-2 and TRBJ2-1; 11 nucleotides line up with TRBD2. The CDR3 is 15 amino acids. From germline, CDR1 is SGHAT and CDR2 FQNNGV. The trim removed 5 bases at V and 10 bases at J, leaving 10 bases unmatched. CDR3 residues: CASSPRSSSGGEQFF. The CDR3 DNA reads as TGTGCCAGCAGCCCCCGCTCCTCTAGCGGGGGGGAGCAGTTCTTC. The full variable domain, completed using reference TRBV11-2 and TRBJ2-1, is EAGVAQSPRYKIIEKRQSVAFWCNPISGHATLYWYQQILGQGPKLLIQFQNNGVVDDSQLPKDRFSAERLKGVDSTLKIQPAKLEDSAVYLCASSPRSSSGGEQFFGPGTRLTVL.

The chain joins TRBV27 to TRBJ2-1, with D uncertain. V was clipped by 3 bases and J by 1 base, with 22 bases between them. The length of the CDR3 is 19 residues. The V gene's germline CDR1 is MNHEY and CDR2 SMNVEV (reference sequence). CDR3 in DNA: TGTGCCAGCAGTTTCCGATCCGCCGGGCCGTTGGGGTCCTACAATGAGCAGTTCTTC. Protein product: CASSFRSAGPLGSYNEQFF.

The rearrangement uses TRBV19 and TRBJ2-1; 9 nucleotides match TRBD2. CDR1 and CDR2 from the germline V gene are LNHDA and SQIVND (reference sequence). This CDR3 is 16 amino acids long. After removal of 3 bases from V and 10 bases from J, the junction contained 13 bases not matched to a gene. In DNA form, the CDR3 reads TGTGCCAGTAGTATTACGGCGGGGGGGTCAGTACAGGAGCAGTTCTTC. Protein product: CASSITAGGSVQEQFF.

This clone is a singleton in its sample. A read error may account for a junction end that differs from germline. The genes are TRBV5-8 and TRBJ2-7; 8 nucleotides align to TRBD2. The CDR3 contains 14 residues. In germline, CDR1 is SGHTS, CDR2 YDEGEE. Written as DNA, the CDR3 is TGTGCCAGCAGCGCGGGACTAGGTTCCTCCGAGCAGTACTTC. Encoded protein: CASSAGLGSSEQYF.

Here the CDR3 reads CASSPDWSYGYTF. The CDR3 bases are TGTGCCAGCAGCCCCGACTGGAGCTATGGCTACACCTTC. The chain employs TRBV6-5 and TRBJ1-2; D remains ambiguous. The CDR3 extends over 13 amino acids. V dropped 6 bases and J dropped 4 bases, with 12 bases sitting between them. Germline V lookup: CDR1 MNHEY, CDR2 SVGAGI.

V is TRBV7-3 and J is TRBJ1-1; 8 bases match TRBD1. V lost 8 bases, J lost 2 bases, and 13 bases stayed unmatched. There are 16 residues in the CDR3. Germline CDR1 is SGHTA and CDR2 is FQGTGA. The DNA for the CDR3 is TGTGCCAGCCGGGTGACAGGGGTGACGTCCAACACTGAAGCTTTCTTT. As protein: CASRVTGVTSNTEAFF.

This rearrangement joins TRBV7-9 to TRBJ1-3, with 9 nucleotides matching TRBD1. The CDR3 has 16 residues. Per germline, CDR1 SEHNR and CDR2 FQNEAQ (reference sequence). Unmatched junction bases numbered 6, after V lost 5 bases and J lost 1 base. CDR3 amino acids: CASSGKGQGSGNTIYF. The CDR3 nucleotides are TGTGCCAGCAGCGGCAAGGGACAGGGATCTGGAAACACCATATATTTT. Full variable domain (rest looked up from reference TRBV7-9 and TRBJ1-3): DTGVSQNPRHKITKRGQNVTFRCDPISEHNRLYWYRQTLGQGPEFLTYFQNEAQLEKSRLLSDRFSAERPKGSFSTLEIQRTEQGDSAMYLCASSGKGQGSGNTIYFGEGSWLTVV.

This clone was picked up a small number of times. The chain carries TRBV6-9 and TRBJ2-3; 11 bases fit TRBD1. CDR1 and CDR2 (germline): MNHGY, SVAAGI. Losses at the gene ends were 6 bases for V and 5 bases for J; bases not matched to a gene: 10. The CDR3 runs 16 residues. CDR3 sequence reads: CASRDSDRGQGDTQYF. For the CDR3, the DNA is TGTGCCAGCAGGGACTCGGACAGGGGGCAGGGAGATACGCAGTATTTT.